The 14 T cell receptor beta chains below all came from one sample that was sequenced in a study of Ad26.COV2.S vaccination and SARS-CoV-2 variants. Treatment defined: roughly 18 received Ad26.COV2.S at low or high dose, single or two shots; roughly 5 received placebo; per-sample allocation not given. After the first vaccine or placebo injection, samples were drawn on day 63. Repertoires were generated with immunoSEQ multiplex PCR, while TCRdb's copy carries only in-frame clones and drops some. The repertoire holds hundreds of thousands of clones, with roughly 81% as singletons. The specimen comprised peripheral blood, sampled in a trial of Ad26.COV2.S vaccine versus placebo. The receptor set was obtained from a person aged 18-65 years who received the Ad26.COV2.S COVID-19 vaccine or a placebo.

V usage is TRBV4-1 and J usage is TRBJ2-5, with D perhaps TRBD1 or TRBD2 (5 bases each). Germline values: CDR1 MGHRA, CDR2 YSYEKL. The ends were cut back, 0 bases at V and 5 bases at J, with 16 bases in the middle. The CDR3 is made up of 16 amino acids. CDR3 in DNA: TGCGCCAGCAGCCAAGATAGAGGGGTAGTAGGTGAGACCCAGTACTTC. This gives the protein CASSQDRGVVGETQYF.

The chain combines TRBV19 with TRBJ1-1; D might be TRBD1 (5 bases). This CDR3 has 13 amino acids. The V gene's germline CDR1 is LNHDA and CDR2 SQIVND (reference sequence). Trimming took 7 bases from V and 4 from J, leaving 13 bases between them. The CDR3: CASTKRGVTEAFF. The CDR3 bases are TGTGCCAGTACTAAGCGAGGGGTCACTGAAGCTTTCTTT.

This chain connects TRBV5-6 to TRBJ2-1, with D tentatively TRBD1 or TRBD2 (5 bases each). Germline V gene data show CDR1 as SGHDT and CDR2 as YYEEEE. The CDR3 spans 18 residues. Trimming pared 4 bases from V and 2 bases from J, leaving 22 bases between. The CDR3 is CASSLRGPSRDPYNEQFF. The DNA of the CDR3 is TGTGCCAGCAGCCTGAGAGGGCCTTCCAGGGACCCCTACAATGAGCAGTTCTTC. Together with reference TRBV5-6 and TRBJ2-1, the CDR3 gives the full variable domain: DAGVTQSPTHLIKTRGQQVTLRCSPKSGHDTVSWYQQALGQGPQFIFQYYEEEERQRGNFPDRFSGHQFPNYSSELNVNALLLGDSALYLCASSLRGPSRDPYNEQFFGPGTRLTVL.

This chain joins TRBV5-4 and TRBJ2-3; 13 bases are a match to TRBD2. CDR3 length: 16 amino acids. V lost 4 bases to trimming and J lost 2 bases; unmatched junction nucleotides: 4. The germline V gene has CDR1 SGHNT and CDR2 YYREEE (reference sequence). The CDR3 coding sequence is TGTGCCAGCAGCCCAGGGACTAGCGGGACCACAGATACGCAGTATTTT. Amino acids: CASSPGTSGTTDTQYF.

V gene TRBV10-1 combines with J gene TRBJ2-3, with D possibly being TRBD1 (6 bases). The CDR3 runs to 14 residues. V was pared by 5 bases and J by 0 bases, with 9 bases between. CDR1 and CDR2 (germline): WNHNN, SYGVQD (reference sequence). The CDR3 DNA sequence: TGCGCCAGCAGTAGAGGGGGAAGCACAGATACGCAGTATTTT. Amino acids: CASSRGGSTDTQYF.

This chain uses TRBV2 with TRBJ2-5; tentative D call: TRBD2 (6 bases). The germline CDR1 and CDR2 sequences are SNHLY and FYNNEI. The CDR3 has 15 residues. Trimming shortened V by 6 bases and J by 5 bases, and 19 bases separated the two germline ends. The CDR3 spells CASSDTGLLMETQYF. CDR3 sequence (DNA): TGTGCCAGCAGCGACACGGGACTCCTGATGGAGACCCAGTACTTC.

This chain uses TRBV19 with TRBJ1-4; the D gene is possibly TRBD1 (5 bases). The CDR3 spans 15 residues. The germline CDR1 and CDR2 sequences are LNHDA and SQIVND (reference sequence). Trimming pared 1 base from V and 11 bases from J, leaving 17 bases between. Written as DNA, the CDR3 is TGTGCCAGTAGTATAGCGCTGTCGGGGCTCGATAAACTGTTTTTT. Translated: CASSIALSGLDKLFF.

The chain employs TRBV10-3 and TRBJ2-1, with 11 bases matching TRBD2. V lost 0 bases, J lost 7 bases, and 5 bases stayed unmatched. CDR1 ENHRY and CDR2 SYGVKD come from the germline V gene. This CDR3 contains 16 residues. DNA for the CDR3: TGTGCCATCAGTGAGTCCCCTAGCGGGGGGTATAATGAGCAGTTCTTC. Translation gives CAISESPSGGYNEQFF.

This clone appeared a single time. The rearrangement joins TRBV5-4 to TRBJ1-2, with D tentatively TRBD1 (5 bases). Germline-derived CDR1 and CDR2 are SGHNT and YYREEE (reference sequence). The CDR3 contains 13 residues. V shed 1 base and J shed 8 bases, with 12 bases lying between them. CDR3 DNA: TGTGCCAGCAGCTTGAGGGGAGTCCAGGGCTACACCTTC. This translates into CASSLRGVQGYTF.

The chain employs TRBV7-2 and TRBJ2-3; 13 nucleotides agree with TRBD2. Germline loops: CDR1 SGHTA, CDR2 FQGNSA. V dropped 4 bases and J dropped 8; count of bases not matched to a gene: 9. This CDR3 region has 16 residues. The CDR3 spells CASSSRTSGRLGTQYF. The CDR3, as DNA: TGTGCCAGCAGCTCAAGGACTAGCGGGAGATTGGGTACGCAGTATTTT. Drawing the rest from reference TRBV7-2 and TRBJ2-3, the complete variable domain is GAGVSQSPSNKVTEKGKDVELRCDPISGHTALYWYRQSLGQGLEFLIYFQGNSAPDKSGLPSDRFSAERTGGSVSTLTIQRTQQEDSAVYLCASSSRTSGRLGTQYFGPGTRLTVL.

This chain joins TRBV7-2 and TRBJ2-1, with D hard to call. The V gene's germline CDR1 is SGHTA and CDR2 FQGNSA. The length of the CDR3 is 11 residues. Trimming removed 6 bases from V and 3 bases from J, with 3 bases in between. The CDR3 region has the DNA TGTGCCAGCAGTTACTACAATGAGCAGTTCTTC. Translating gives CASSYYNEQFF. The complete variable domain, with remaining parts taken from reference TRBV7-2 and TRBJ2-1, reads GAGVSQSPSNKVTEKGKDVELRCDPISGHTALYWYRQSLGQGLEFLIYFQGNSAPDKSGLPSDRFSAERTGGSVSTLTIQRTQQEDSAVYLCASSYYNEQFFGPGTRLTVL.

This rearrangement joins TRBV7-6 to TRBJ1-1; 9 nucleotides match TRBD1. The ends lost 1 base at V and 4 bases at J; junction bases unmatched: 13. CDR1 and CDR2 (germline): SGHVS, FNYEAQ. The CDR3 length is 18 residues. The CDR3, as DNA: TGTGCCAGCAGCTTAGTTTGGGGACAGGGAACAGGGGGCACTGAAGCTTTCTTT. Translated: CASSLVWGQGTGGTEAFF. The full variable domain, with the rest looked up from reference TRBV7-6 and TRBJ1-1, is GAGVSQSPRYKVTKRGQDVALRCDPISGHVSLYWYRQALGQGPEFLTYFNYEAQQDKSGLPNDRFSAERPEGSISTLTIQRTEQRDSAMYRCASSLVWGQGTGGTEAFFGQGTRLTVV.

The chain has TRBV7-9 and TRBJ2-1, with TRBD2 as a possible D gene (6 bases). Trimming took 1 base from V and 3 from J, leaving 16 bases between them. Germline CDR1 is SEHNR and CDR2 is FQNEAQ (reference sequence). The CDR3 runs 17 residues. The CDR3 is CASSLEPTGVYYNEQFF. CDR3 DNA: TGTGCCAGCAGCTTAGAGCCCACGGGGGTTTACTACAATGAGCAGTTCTTC.

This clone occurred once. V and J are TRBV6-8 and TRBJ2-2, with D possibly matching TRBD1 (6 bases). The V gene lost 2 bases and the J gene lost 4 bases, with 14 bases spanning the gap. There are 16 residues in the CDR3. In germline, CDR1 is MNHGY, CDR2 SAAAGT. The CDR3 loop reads CASSYPKQGITGELFF. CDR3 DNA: TGTGCCAGCAGTTACCCCAAACAGGGTATCACCGGGGAGCTGTTTTTT.